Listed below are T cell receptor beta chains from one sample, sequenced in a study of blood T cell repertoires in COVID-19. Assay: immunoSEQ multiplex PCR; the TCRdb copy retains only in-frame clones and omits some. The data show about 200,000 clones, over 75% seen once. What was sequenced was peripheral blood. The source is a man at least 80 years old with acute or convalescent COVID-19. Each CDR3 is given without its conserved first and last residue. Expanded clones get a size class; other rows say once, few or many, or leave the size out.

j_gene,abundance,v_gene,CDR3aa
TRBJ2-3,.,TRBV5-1,ASSQGLATDTQY
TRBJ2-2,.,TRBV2,ASVGGPNTGELF
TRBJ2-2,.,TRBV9,ASSPGQFTGELF
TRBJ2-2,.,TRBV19,ASKTLAGGWTGELF
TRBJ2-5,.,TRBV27,ASSPRDNQETQY
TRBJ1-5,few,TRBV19,ASSWGQYNQPQH
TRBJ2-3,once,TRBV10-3,ASAGTPYTDTQY
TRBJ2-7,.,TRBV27,ASVSWGPSYEQY
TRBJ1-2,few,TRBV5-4,ASSGQGVSTGYGYT
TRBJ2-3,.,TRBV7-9,ASSSGTRADTQY
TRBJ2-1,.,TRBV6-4,ASSQDRGMDEQF
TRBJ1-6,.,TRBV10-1,ASSRDYNSPLH
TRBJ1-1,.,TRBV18,ASSPPGRNTEAF
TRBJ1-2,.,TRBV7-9,ASSLSSDRGGYT
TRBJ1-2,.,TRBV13,ASSPDRGVYGYT
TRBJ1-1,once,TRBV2,ASSVSRQDNEAF
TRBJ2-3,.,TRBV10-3,AIRRGTGRTDTQY
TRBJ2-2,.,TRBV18,ASSPRTGGATGELF
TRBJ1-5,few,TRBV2,ASSFGQSTNQPQH
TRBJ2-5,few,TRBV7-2,ASSGTTPETQY
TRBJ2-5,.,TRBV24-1,ATSGGQGKETQY
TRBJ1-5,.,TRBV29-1,SVGDGNQPQH
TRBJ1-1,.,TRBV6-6,ASIRGGAGVDNTEAF
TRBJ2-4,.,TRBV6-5,ASSQGQGAKNIQY
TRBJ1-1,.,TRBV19,ASSTTGGSRFF
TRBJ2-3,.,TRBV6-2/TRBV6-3,ASSYSRRLADGTDTQY
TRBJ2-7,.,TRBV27,ASSLGGAAFYEQY
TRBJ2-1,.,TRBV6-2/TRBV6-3,ASSRRGLNNNEQF
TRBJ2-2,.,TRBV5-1,ASSRWGDTGELF
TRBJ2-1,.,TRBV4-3,ASSQRTSGAYNEQF
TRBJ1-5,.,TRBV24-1,ATSEGGQGRPQH
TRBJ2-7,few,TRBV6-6,ASSYGSGRVYEQY
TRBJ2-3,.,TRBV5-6,ASSLWGTGRTDTQY
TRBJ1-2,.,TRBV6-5,ASSYSELYGYT
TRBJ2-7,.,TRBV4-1,ASSQGLAASYEQY
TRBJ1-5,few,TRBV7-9,ASSSGTGNQPQH
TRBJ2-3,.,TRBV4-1,ASSLTSGGTDTQY
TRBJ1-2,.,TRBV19,ASSIQGINYGYT
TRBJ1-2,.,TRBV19,ASSPYGGTNYGYT
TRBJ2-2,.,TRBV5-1,ASSLGETANTGELF
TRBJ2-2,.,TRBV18,ASSGGQGRAGELF
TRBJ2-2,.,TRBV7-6,ASSLEAATSNTGELF
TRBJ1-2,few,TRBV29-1,SVEPTGVFYGYT
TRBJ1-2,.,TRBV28,ASSLGQGSSGYT
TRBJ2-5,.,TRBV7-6,ASSFGGSGSETQY
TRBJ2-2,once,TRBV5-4,ASSLDLAGHTGELF
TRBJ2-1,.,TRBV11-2,ASSRTSGMQYEQF
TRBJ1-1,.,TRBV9,ASSATASGAEAF
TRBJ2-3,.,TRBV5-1,ASSLLSADTQY
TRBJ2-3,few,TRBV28,ASNSGGIPGTQY
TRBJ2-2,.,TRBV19,ASSRTTGAFTGELF
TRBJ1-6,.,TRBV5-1,ASSLEQGVNSPLH
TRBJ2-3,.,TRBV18,VSSPGELSTDTQY
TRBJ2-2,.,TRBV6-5,ASKGETNTGELF
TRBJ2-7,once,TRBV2,ASRSQGSSYEQY
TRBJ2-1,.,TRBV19,ASKLGLADEQF
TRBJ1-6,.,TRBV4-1,ASSQNRVAGDISPLH
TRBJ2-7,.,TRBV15,ATSRDLLTGHASGPSYEQY